This note documents a single T cell receptor (beta chain) sequence. The antigen remains undetermined. The germline CDR1 and CDR2 sequences are SGHDT and YYEEEE. Trimming left V 6 bases short and J 6 bases short, with 12 bases between. The CDR3 covers 12 residues. TCRdb's copy holds only in-frame clones and misses some; the assay was immunoSEQ multiplex PCR. The sample lists about 120,000 clones, about 95% occurring once. These data belong to a study of graft-versus-host responses after intestinal transplantation. The sequenced sample was unstimulated CD8+ T cells sorted from spleen or lymph node cells, obtained before intestinal transplant. The gene calls are TRBV5-6 and TRBJ1-2; unclear D gene. This TCR came from a human donor who received an intestinal transplant. CDR3 region: CASTRGSDGYTF. The CDR3 DNA follows: TGTGCCAGCACCCGGGGATCGGATGGCTACACCTTC.